Presented here are 18 T cell receptor beta chains from one specimen sequenced in a study of T cell responses to AZD1222 COVID-19 vaccine. Sequencing was performed with immunoSEQ multiplex PCR; in TCRdb, only in-frame clones are kept and a portion is missing. The data contain approximately 140,000 clones, about 90% of them singletons. The material sequenced was peripheral blood, taken on day 0 of AZD1222 vaccination. Receptor source: an adult in good health.

Written as DNA, the CDR3 is TGCGCCAGCAGCCAAGTGGGAACCTATGGCTACACCTTC. Its translation is CASSQVGTYGYTF. The V call is TRBV4-3, the J call TRBJ1-2; D gene ambiguous. V lost 1 base and J lost 4, with 7 bases in between. This CDR3 comprises 13 residues. The V gene's germline CDR1 is LGHNA and CDR2 YSLEER.

This chain joins TRBV28 and TRBJ1-1, with D uncertain. Trimming shortened V by 5 bases and J by 8 bases, and 6 bases separated the two germline ends. The CDR3 runs to 10 residues. Germline loops: CDR1 MDHEN, CDR2 SYDVKM. This CDR3 reads CASSGREAFF. The CDR3 DNA is TGTGCCAGCAGTGGGAGGGAAGCTTTCTTT.

The chain carries TRBV4-3 and TRBJ2-1; 8 nucleotides line up with TRBD2. The CDR3 totals 13 residues. The J segment lost 6 bases and the V segment lost 4 bases, leaving 2 bases of the junction unmatched. Germline values: CDR1 LGHNA, CDR2 YSLEER. For the CDR3, the DNA is TGCGCCAGCAGCCTAGCGGGAACCAATGAGCAGTTCTTC. This encodes CASSLAGTNEQFF.

The genes are TRBV11-3 and TRBJ2-2, with TRBD1 as a possible D gene (5 bases). The germline V gene has CDR1 SGHNT and CDR2 YENEEA. The V and J ends lost 1 base and 7 bases respectively, with 7 bases between them. There are 13 residues in the CDR3. The DNA for the CDR3 is TGTGCCAGCAGCTTAGCGCAGGGCGGGGAGCTGTTTTTT. This translates into CASSLAQGGELFF.

The chain uses TRBV19 and TRBJ1-1; a possible D gene is TRBD1 (5 bases). V lost 1 base and J lost 2, with 11 bases in between. Looked up from germline, CDR1 is LNHDA and CDR2 is SQIVND (reference sequence). This CDR3 region has 15 residues. Here the CDR3 reads CASSIAPRTNTEAFF. The DNA of the CDR3 is TGTGCCAGTAGTATAGCCCCCAGGACAAACACTGAAGCTTTCTTT.

This sequence joins TRBV7-8 and TRBJ2-3, with a weak D call TRBD2 (5 bases). CDR1 SGHVS and CDR2 FQNEAQ come from the germline V gene. Trimming took 11 bases from V and 0 from J, leaving 24 bases between them. There are 17 residues in the CDR3. The CDR3 nucleotides are TGTGCCTCAGAGTATGGGATGCTAGCCGTGAGCACAGATACGCAGTATTTT. Protein product: CASEYGMLAVSTDTQYF. Full variable domain (missing parts from reference TRBV7-8 and TRBJ2-3): GAGVSQSPRYKVAKRGQDVALRCDPISGHVSLFWYQQALGQGPEFLTYFQNEAQLDKSGLPSDRFFAERPEGSVSTLKIQRTQQEDSAVYLCASEYGMLAVSTDTQYFGPGTRLTVL.

This chain connects TRBV13 to TRBJ2-7, with 11 bases lining up with TRBD2. Losses at the gene ends were 10 bases for V and 0 bases for J; bases not matched to a gene: 5. The germline V gene encodes CDR1 PRHDT and CDR2 FYEKMQ (reference sequence). CDR3 length equals 14 residues. CDR3 nucleotide sequence: TGTGCCAACCGACTAGCGGGGCCCTCCTACGAGCAGTACTTC. Amino acids: CANRLAGPSYEQYF.

This rearrangement joins TRBV19 to TRBJ1-5, with D unresolved. V was cut by 7 bases and J by 2 bases, with 15 bases left in between. This CDR3 comprises 15 residues. Germline V CDR1 and CDR2: LNHDA, SQIVND (reference sequence). CDR3 in amino acids: CASTPSGIGNQPQHF. The CDR3 DNA reads as TGTGCCAGTACCCCCAGTGGGATAGGCAATCAGCCCCAGCATTTT.

The rearrangement links TRBV15 to TRBJ1-2; D is possibly TRBD1 (6 bases). The CDR3 is 15 amino acids. Looked up from germline, CDR1 is LNHNV and CDR2 is YYDKDF (reference sequence). Trimming cost V 3 bases and J 3 bases, with 14 bases left between them. The CDR3: CATSRGRNRDYGYTF. Written as DNA, the CDR3 is TGTGCCACCAGCAGGGGAAGAAACAGGGACTATGGCTACACCTTC.

V gene TRBV19 combines with J gene TRBJ2-1, with 8 bases aligning to TRBD2. Germline-derived CDR1 and CDR2 are LNHDA and SQIVND (reference sequence). This CDR3 spans 15 amino acids. J gave up 2 bases and V 6 bases, and 6 bases lay outside the gene matches. The CDR3 protein is CASSPTSGAYNEQFF. The CDR3 nucleotides read TGTGCCAGTAGCCCTACTAGCGGAGCCTACAATGAGCAGTTCTTC.

The rearrangement links TRBV4-1 to TRBJ1-1, with D possibly being TRBD1 (5 bases). Per the germline V gene, CDR1 is MGHRA and CDR2 is YSYEKL. This CDR3 has 17 amino acids. Deletions cut 5 bases from V and 4 bases from J, with 23 bases between. The CDR3 nucleotides read TGCGCCAGCAGCGATAATCCCGGCAGGGTTGATTCCACTGAAGCTTTCTTT. It codes for CASSDNPGRVDSTEAFF.

The V gene is TRBV5-1, the J gene TRBJ2-2; a possible D gene is TRBD2 (6 bases). Trimming left V 2 bases short and J 0 bases short, with 11 bases between. The CDR3 has 16 amino acids. The germline gives CDR1 SGHRS, CDR2 YFSETQ. The CDR3 region is CASSFHWGANTGELFF. As DNA, the CDR3 is TGCGCCAGCAGCTTTCATTGGGGGGCGAACACCGGGGAGCTGTTTTTT.

The chain carries TRBV19 and TRBJ1-1, with a tentative D call TRBD1 (5 bases). The V end was cut by 5 bases, the J end by 7 bases, with 23 bases between. CDR1 LNHDA and CDR2 SQIVND come from the germline V gene (reference sequence). This CDR3 spans 16 amino acids. The CDR3 coding sequence is TGTGCCAGTAGTTCGATAAGGGGCGGACGGGGTCTTGAAGCTTTCTTT. Translating gives CASSSIRGGRGLEAFF. The variable domain in full, with the rest retrieved from reference TRBV19 and TRBJ1-1, is DGGITQSPKYLFRKEGQNVTLSCEQNLNHDAMYWYRQDPGQGLRLIYYSQIVNDFQKGDIAEGYSVSREKKESFPLTVTSAQKNPTAFYLCASSSIRGGRGLEAFFGQGTRLTVV.

The chain employs TRBV12-5 and TRBJ1-1, with 8 nucleotides matching TRBD1. CDR1 LGHNT and CDR2 FRNRAP come from the germline V gene. CDR3 size: 16 residues. Losses at the gene ends were 6 bases for V and 0 bases for J; bases not matched to a gene: 9. CDR3 residues: CASGLPDRGLNTEAFF. In DNA, the CDR3 is TGTGCTAGTGGCCTCCCAGACAGGGGACTGAACACTGAAGCTTTCTTT.

This chain links TRBV30 with TRBJ1-5; D is undetermined. CDR3 size: 13 residues. V was shortened by 2 bases and J by 5 bases, with 10 bases between the two germline ends. The germline V gene has CDR1 GTSNPN and CDR2 SVGIG (reference sequence). The CDR3 region has the DNA TGTGCCTGGAGTTCCAGCAAGGATCAGCCCCAGCATTTT. Its translation: CAWSSSKDQPQHF.

The rearrangement joins TRBV6-5 to TRBJ2-7; 7 bases align to TRBD2. In germline, CDR1 is MNHEY, CDR2 SVGAGI. The V segment lost 8 bases and the J segment 0 bases; nucleotides outside the gene matches: 4. The CDR3 contains 13 residues. The CDR3 reads CASGGVYSYEQYF. The CDR3 DNA follows: TGTGCCAGCGGGGGGGTCTACTCCTACGAGCAGTACTTC.

The chain links TRBV9 to TRBJ1-1, with TRBD1 as a possible D gene (5 bases). This CDR3 is 14 amino acids long. The germline CDR1 and CDR2 sequences are SGDLS and YYNGEE. V lost 1 base, J lost 7 bases, and 14 bases lay in between. The CDR3 is CASSVSDSKNEAFF. CDR3 coding DNA: TGTGCCAGCAGCGTATCCGACAGCAAGAATGAAGCTTTCTTT.

The chain has TRBV11-3 and TRBJ1-4; D remains ambiguous. The CDR3 has 16 amino acids. Trimming stripped 5 bases from V and 5 bases from J, with 18 bases between. Germline assignment: CDR1 SGHNT and CDR2 YENEEA. The CDR3 coding sequence is TGTGCCAGCAGCCACCCAGCCGGGATACCGAATGAAAAACTGTTTTTT. As protein: CASSHPAGIPNEKLFF.